This is a list of T cell receptor beta chains from one sample in a study of T cell repertoires in cytomegalovirus infection. One entry per CDR3 protein, called by TCRdb with MiXCR from the reads. This table holds roughly 320,000 distinct CDR3 sequences, more than 8% found once. Sequences were obtained from PBMCs. The origin of the receptors is a human donor in good health (CMV status not recorded). Some clones in this sample may be carry-over from other donors' samples. Each CDR3 is given with its conserved first and last residue. The order of the fields is CDR3 protein, CDR3 DNA, V gene, D gene, J gene, clone size. D genes are given only for firm matches. Clone size, where shown, is once, few, many, or a class for clones that have expanded.

CASSLDTSSYNEQFF,TGTGCCAGCAGTTTGGACACGAGCTCCTACAATGAGCAGTTCTTC,TRBV12-3/TRBV12-4,NA,TRBJ2-1,many
CSVDGAGARHQETQYF,TGCAGCGTTGATGGTGCGGGGGCGAGGCACCAAGAGACCCAGTACTTC,TRBV29-1,NA,TRBJ2-5,few
CASSEALGSAGSSYEQYF,TGTGCCAGCAGTGAGGCTTTAGGATCGGCAGGGAGCTCCTACGAGCAGTACTTC,TRBV2,NA,TRBJ2-7,few
CAWSVLKTGLFSGNTIYF,TGTGCCTGGAGTGTATTGAAGACAGGCCTGTTCTCTGGAAACACCATATATTTT,TRBV30,NA,TRBJ1-3,NA
CASSLSLGNEKLFF,TGTGCCAGCAGCTTATCCCTGGGTAATGAAAAACTGTTTTTT,TRBV7-2,NA,TRBJ1-4,many
CATLDGAYEQYF,TGTGCCACACTGGACGGAGCCTACGAGCAGTACTTC,TRBV11-3,NA,TRBJ2-7,NA
CASSEGAGNTIYF,TGTGCCAGTAGTGAGGGGGCTGGAAACACCATATATTTT,TRBV19,NA,TRBJ1-3,NA
CASSTGYNGIQYF,TGCGCCAGCAGTACAGGGTATAATGGCATTCAGTACTTC,TRBV10-2,NA,TRBJ2-4,few
CASSLRGDRDYEQYF,TGTGCCAGCTCACTACGGGGGGACAGAGACTACGAGCAGTACTTC,TRBV7-3,NA,TRBJ2-7,NA
CSVVASGGPTQYF,TGCAGTGTGGTGGCTAGCGGGGGACCGACTCAGTACTTC,TRBV20-1,TRBD2,TRBJ2-7,NA
CASSLDRNHEGDYGYTF,TGTGCCAGCAGCTTAGACAGGAACCACGAAGGAGACTATGGCTACACCTTC,TRBV7-6,NA,TRBJ1-2,many
CASSPILDARDGGYTF,TGTGCCAGCTCACCAATTCTGGACGCCCGGGACGGTGGCTACACCTTC,TRBV18,NA,TRBJ1-2,NA
CASSTLAGGPGEQYF,TGTGCCAGCAGTACCCTAGCGGGAGGGCCCGGAGAGCAGTACTTC,TRBV6-6,TRBD2,TRBJ2-7,few
CASSQVRGVSETQYF,TGCGCCAGCAGCCAAGTTCGGGGAGTATCAGAGACCCAGTACTTC,TRBV4-3,NA,TRBJ2-5,few
CASGGSLPNEQFF,TGTGCTAGTGGGGGCAGTTTGCCCAATGAGCAGTTCTTC,TRBV12-5,NA,TRBJ2-1,NA
CASSAGTLSYEQYF,TGTGCCAGCAGCGCCGGGACCTTATCCTACGAGCAGTACTTC,TRBV9,NA,TRBJ2-7,NA
CASSYGTGGFNEQFF,TGTGCCAGCAGTTACGGGACGGGGGGTTTTAATGAGCAGTTCTTC,TRBV6-2/TRBV6-3,TRBD2,TRBJ2-1,NA
CASSQDGNTEAFF,TGCGCCAGCAGCCAAGATGGCAACACTGAAGCTTTCTTT,TRBV4-3,NA,TRBJ1-1,NA
CASSLAALTATDTQYF,TGTGCCAGCAGCCTCGCTGCCCTGACGGCCACAGATACGCAGTATTTT,TRBV28,NA,TRBJ2-3,many
CASSLASPRPNEKLFF,TGTGCCAGCAGCTTAGCTTCGCCTCGCCCTAATGAAAAACTGTTTTTT,TRBV7-2,NA,TRBJ1-4,NA
CASTPTAGVTGELFF,TGCGCCAGCACCCCAACGGCGGGAGTGACCGGGGAGCTGTTTTTT,TRBV5-1,TRBD2,TRBJ2-2,NA
CSARWGANEKLFF,TGCAGTGCTAGGTGGGGGGCTAATGAAAAACTGTTTTTT,TRBV20-1,NA,TRBJ1-4,many
CATSRAGRSTDTQYF,TGTGCCACCAGCAGGGCTGGACGAAGCACAGATACGCAGTATTTT,TRBV15,NA,TRBJ2-3,NA
CASGLGFYNEQFF,TGTGCCAGCGGGCTGGGTTTCTACAATGAGCAGTTCTTC,TRBV28,NA,TRBJ2-1,many
CASIPGTAYYNEQFF,TGTGCCAGCATCCCCGGGACAGCTTATTACAATGAGCAGTTCTTC,TRBV28,TRBD1,TRBJ2-1,many
CSARGARGYSTDTQYF,TGCAGTGCTAGGGGGGCCCGGGGATATAGCACAGATACGCAGTATTTT,TRBV20-1,NA,TRBJ2-3,many
CASSSPDRGTRETQYF,TGTGCCAGCAGCTCCCCGGACAGGGGGACGAGAGAGACCCAGTACTTC,TRBV7-2,TRBD1,TRBJ2-5,few
CASSSAGTPSNQPQHF,TGTGCCAGCAGCTCCGCCGGGACACCTAGCAATCAGCCCCAGCATTTT,TRBV7-2,NA,TRBJ1-5,many
CASSLAGPRDTQYF,TGTGCCAGCAGTTTAGCGGGCCCGAGAGATACGCAGTATTTT,TRBV12-3/TRBV12-4,NA,TRBJ2-3,few
CASSLQDPANTGELFF,TGTGCCAGCAGCTTACAAGACCCCGCGAACACCGGGGAGCTGTTTTTT,TRBV7-3,NA,TRBJ2-2,few
CSVRGPPYEQYF,TGCAGCGTCAGGGGGCCCCCTTACGAGCAGTACTTC,TRBV29-1,TRBD1,TRBJ2-7,few
CASTKSGRVLETQYF,TGTGCCAGCACAAAAAGCGGGAGGGTCTTGGAGACCCAGTACTTC,TRBV6-5,TRBD2,TRBJ2-5,NA
CASSPGTDVGKRNYGYTF,TGTGCCAGCAGCCCGGGGACGGACGTGGGAAAACGCAACTATGGCTACACCTTC,TRBV7-9,NA,TRBJ1-2,many
CASSEFGGLAGILDYNEQFF,TGTGCCAGCAGTGAATTTGGGGGACTAGCGGGGATCTTGGACTACAATGAGCAGTTCTTC,TRBV25-1,TRBD2,TRBJ2-1,NA
CASTATGQGLMAQHF,TGTGCCAGCACGGCTACGGGACAGGGACTTATGGCCCAGCATTTT,TRBV6-2/TRBV6-3,TRBD1,TRBJ1-5,many
CASSQGNREGVEAFF,TGTGCCAGCAGCCAAGGAAACAGGGAGGGGGTTGAAGCTTTCTTT,TRBV4-1,NA,TRBJ1-1,NA
CASNLKQGAGKQPQHF,TGTGCCAGCAATCTTAAACAGGGGGCAGGGAAACAGCCCCAGCATTTT,TRBV28,TRBD1,TRBJ1-5,NA
CASSSLGQGSTEAFF,TGTGCCAGCAGTTCTCTCGGACAGGGTAGCACTGAAGCTTTCTTT,TRBV28,TRBD1,TRBJ1-1,many
CASSFQGTSRTGELFF,TGTGCCAGCAGCTTTCAGGGGACTAGTCGCACCGGGGAGCTGTTTTTT,TRBV7-9,TRBD2,TRBJ2-2,few
CASSYSTGVGNQPQHF,TGTGCCAGCAGTTACTCAACAGGGGTAGGCAATCAGCCCCAGCATTTT,TRBV6-2/TRBV6-3,TRBD1,TRBJ1-5,NA
CASSYSSGTGNRSPYGYTF,TGTGCCAGCAGTTACTCCTCAGGGACAGGGAATCGGTCCCCATATGGCTACACCTTC,TRBV6-5,TRBD1,TRBJ1-2,many
CSARVGGMGFYEQYF,TGCAGTGCTAGAGTAGGCGGGATGGGATTCTACGAGCAGTACTTC,TRBV20-1,NA,TRBJ2-7,many
CASSLLTADYEQYF,TGTGCCAGCAGCCTCCTGACGGCAGACTACGAGCAGTACTTC,TRBV6-5,NA,TRBJ2-7,NA
CATSPQGTLGGDTQYF,TGTGCCACCTCACCGCAGGGGACACTTGGTGGAGATACGCAGTATTTT,TRBV2,NA,TRBJ2-3,few
CASSLENRGGETQYF,TGTGCCAGCAGCCTGGAGAACAGGGGCGGAGAGACCCAGTACTTC,TRBV7-2,TRBD1,TRBJ2-5,many
CASSETVGGKLFF,TGTGCCAGCAGTGAGACAGTCGGGGGAAAACTGTTTTTT,TRBV2,NA,TRBJ1-4,many
CASSLRPGQGAVNEKLFF,TGTGCCAGCAGCTTAAGGCCGGGACAGGGGGCGGTTAATGAAAAACTGTTTTTT,TRBV7-2,TRBD1,TRBJ1-4,few
CASSLDAVQGTETQYF,TGTGCCAGCAGCTTGGATGCTGTACAGGGTACGGAGACCCAGTACTTC,TRBV5-4,NA,TRBJ2-5,few
CASSPRATSHSGANVLTF,TGTGCCAGCAGCCCCCGGGCCACTAGCCACTCTGGGGCCAACGTCCTGACTTTC,TRBV7-2,NA,TRBJ2-6,many
CATSRKLAGTLGTQYF,TGTGCCACCAGCAGAAAACTAGCGGGGACCCTGGGTACGCAGTATTTT,TRBV15,TRBD2,TRBJ2-3,many
CSARVGTSGGRRGMETQYF,TGCAGTGCTAGAGTTGGGACTAGCGGCGGACGAAGGGGTATGGAGACCCAGTACTTC,TRBV20-1,TRBD2,TRBJ2-5,few
CASSYHLGTQYF,TGTGCCAGCAGCTACCATTTGGGGACCCAGTACTTC,TRBV7-2,NA,TRBJ2-5,many
CASLQGIGGNTIYF,TGTGCCAGTCTACAGGGTATCGGAGGAAACACCATATATTTT,TRBV19,NA,TRBJ1-3,many
CASSLAEADRRYEQYF,TGCGCCAGCAGCCTGGCCGAGGCGGACCGGAGATACGAGCAGTACTTC,TRBV5-1,NA,TRBJ2-7,few
CASSPSGLAGGDTQYF,TGCGCCAGCAGCCCTAGCGGACTAGCGGGGGGGGATACGCAGTATTTT,TRBV5-1,TRBD2,TRBJ2-3,NA
CASSNGDIQYF,TGTGCCAGCAGCAATGGGGACATTCAGTACTTC,TRBV7-2,NA,TRBJ2-4,many
CSAQDPGISYEQYF,TGCAGCGCGCAGGACCCCGGGATCTCCTACGAGCAGTACTTC,TRBV29-1,NA,TRBJ2-7,few
CASSHRGLPVETQYF,TGTGCCAGCAGCCACCGAGGGCTCCCCGTGGAGACCCAGTACTTC,TRBV7-9,NA,TRBJ2-5,many
CASSLAAGNYGYTF,TGTGCCAGCAGTTTAGCGGCAGGGAACTATGGCTACACCTTC,TRBV12-3/TRBV12-4,NA,TRBJ1-2,many